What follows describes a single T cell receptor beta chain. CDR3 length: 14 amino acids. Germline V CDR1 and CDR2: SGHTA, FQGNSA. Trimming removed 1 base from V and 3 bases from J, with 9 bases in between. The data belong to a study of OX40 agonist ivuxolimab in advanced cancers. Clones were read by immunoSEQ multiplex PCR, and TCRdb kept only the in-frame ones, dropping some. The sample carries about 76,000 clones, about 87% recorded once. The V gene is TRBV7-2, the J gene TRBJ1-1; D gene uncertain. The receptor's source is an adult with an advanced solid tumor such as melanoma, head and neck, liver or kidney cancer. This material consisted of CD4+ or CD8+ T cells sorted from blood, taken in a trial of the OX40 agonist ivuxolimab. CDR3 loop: CASSLGGSYTEAFF. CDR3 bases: TGTGCCAGCAGCTTAGGGGGAAGTTACACTGAAGCTTTCTTT.